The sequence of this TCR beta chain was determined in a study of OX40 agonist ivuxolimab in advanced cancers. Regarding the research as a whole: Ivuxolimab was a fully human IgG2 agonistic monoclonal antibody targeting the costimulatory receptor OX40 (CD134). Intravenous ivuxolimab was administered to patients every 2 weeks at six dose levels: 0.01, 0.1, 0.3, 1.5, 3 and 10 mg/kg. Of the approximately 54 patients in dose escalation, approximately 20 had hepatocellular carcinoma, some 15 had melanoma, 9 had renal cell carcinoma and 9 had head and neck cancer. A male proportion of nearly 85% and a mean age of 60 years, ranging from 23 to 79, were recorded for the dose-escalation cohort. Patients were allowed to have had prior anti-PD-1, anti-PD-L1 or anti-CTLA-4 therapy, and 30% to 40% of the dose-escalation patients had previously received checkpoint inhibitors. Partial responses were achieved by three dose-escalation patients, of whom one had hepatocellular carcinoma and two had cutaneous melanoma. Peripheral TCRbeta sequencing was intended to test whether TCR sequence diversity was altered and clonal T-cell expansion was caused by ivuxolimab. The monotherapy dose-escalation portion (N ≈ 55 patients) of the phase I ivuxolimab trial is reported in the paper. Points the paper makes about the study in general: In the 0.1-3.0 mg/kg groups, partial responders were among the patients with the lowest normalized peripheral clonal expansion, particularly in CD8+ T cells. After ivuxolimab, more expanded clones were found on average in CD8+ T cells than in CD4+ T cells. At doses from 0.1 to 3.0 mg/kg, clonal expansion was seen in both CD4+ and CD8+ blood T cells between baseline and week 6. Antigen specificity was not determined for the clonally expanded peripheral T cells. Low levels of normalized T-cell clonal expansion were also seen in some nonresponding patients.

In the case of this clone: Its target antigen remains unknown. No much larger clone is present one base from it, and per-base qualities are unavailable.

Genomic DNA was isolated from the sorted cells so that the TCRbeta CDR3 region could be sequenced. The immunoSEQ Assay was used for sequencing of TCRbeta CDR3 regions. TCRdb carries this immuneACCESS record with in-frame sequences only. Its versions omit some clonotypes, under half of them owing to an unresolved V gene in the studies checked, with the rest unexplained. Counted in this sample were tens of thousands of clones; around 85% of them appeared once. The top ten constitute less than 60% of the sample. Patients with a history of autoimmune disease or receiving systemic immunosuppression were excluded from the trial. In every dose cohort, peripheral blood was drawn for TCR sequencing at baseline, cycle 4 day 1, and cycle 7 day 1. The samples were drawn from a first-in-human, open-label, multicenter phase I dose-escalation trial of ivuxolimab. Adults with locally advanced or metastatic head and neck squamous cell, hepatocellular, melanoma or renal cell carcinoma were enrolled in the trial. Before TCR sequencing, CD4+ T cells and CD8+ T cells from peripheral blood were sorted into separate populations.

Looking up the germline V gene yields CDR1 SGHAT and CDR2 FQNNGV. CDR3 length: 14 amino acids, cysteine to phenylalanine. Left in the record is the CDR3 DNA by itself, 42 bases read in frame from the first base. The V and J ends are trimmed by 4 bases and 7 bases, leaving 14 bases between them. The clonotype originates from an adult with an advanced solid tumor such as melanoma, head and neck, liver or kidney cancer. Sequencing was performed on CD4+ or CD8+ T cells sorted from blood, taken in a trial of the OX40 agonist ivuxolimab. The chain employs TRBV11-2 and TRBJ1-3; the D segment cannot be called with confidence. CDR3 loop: CASSSHGLVNTIYF. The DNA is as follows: TGTGCCAGCAGCTCCCACGGCCTCGTGAACACCATATATTTT.